Many counts were recorded for the clone carrying this TCR beta chain. The sample belongs to a study of regulatory T cells in long-lasting Graves disease. Turning to the study itself: Graves' patients with a new diagnosis had received antithyroid drugs under 3 months.

Arm-PCR of CDR3 regions with iRepertoire HTBI primers generated TCR beta libraries. A single record per CDR3 protein comes from TCRdb applying MiXCR to the multiplex PCR reads. The top ten clones hold more than 9% of a sample with approximately 470,000 distinct CDR3 sequences, under 20% of them seen once. CDR1 is SGHRS, CDR2 YFSETQ, per germline. The ends lost 3 bases at V and 1 base at J; junction bases unmatched: 3. The CDR3 length is 16 residues. Time point meaning: newly diagnosed GD, antithyroid drugs for less than 3 months. RNA extracted from PBMCs served as the sequencing template. The patients were enrolled through endocrinology in Xi'an, China. The data also belong to a second study, concerning T cells in Graves' hyperthyroidism and ophthalmopathy.

This clonotype was sampled from a middle-aged man with Graves disease. Material: peripheral blood mononuclear cells (PBMCs), obtained at new diagnosis, from a patient treated with antithyroid drugs. This rearrangement joins TRBV5-1 to TRBJ2-2; 10 positions agree with TRBD2. The CDR3 DNA reads as TGCGCCAGCAGCTCACTAGCGGGGATGAACACCGGGGAGCTGTTTTTT. Translated, it gives CASSSLAGMNTGELFF. Full variable domain (remainder filled in from reference TRBV5-1 and TRBJ2-2): KAGVTQTPRYLIKTRGQQVTLSCSPISGHRSVSWYQQTPGQGLQFLFEYFSETQRNKGNFPGRFSGRQFSNSRSEMNVSTLELGDSALYLCASSSLAGMNTGELFFGEGSRLTVL.